The clone carrying this TCR beta chain was found many times. Antigen specificity is unknown. The data were taken from a study of cytomegalovirus exposure and HLA in healthy donors. Study-level background: The Caucasian-associated ancestry cluster contained roughly four fifths of the roughly 370 genotyped donors.

PCR was performed using 60 Vbeta and 13 Jbeta primers. Sequencing used immunoSEQ multiplex PCR; TCRdb keeps in-frame clones, though not all of them. The profile shows roughly 140,000 clones, about 82% of them singletons. This CDR3 region has 17 residues. V trimming: 8 bases; J trimming: 3 bases; junction bases outside the gene matches: 16. Germline assignment: CDR1 LNHDA and CDR2 SQIVND (reference sequence). Notes on the study in general: It is likely that the observed cluster of highly shared sequence variants was a sequencing artifact.

The clonotype comes from a man aged 25-40 years in good health and CMV-seronegative. V usage is TRBV19 and J usage is TRBJ2-3, with TRBD2 matching 8 bases. Sequenced: PBMCs. This CDR3 is CASSGLNGRAITDTQYF. The CDR3 DNA reads as TGTGCCAGTTCGGGTCTAAACGGGAGGGCGATTACAGATACGCAGTATTTT.